This record looks at one T cell receptor (beta chain) sequence and its context. This entry belongs to a study of shared clonotypes between healthy human individuals. Trimming cost V 0 bases and J 6 bases; bases outside gene matches: 8. The germline V gene has CDR1 SGHVS and CDR2 FNYEAQ. The CDR3 has 16 amino acids. Running of the assay took place at deep level. Some clones are missing from TCRdb's copy, which holds only in-frame ones; the method was immunoSEQ multiplex PCR. The repertoire holds under 650,000 clones, with 90% to 96% as singletons. There were no recent acute infections or vaccinations among the donors, who were healthy HIV-negative adults.

The sequencing sample was made of naive CD4+ T cells sorted from blood. The subset denotes: CD45RA+ positively selected. The chain links TRBV7-6 to TRBJ1-2, with 9 bases matching TRBD1. The TCR was taken from a woman between 25 and 40 years old in good health. The CDR3 DNA follows: TGTGCCAGCAGCTTAGCGGGACAGGGCGTCGACGATGGCTACACCTTC. This encodes CASSLAGQGVDDGYTF.